This T cell receptor beta chain was captured in a study of beta chain features in type 1 diabetes. The study reverse transcribed the entire isolated RNA, so it sequenced expressed TCRB transcripts. This table comes from immunoSEQ multiplex PCR, and its TCRdb copy is limited to in-frame clones, with some not included. The sample carries around 260,000 clones, roughly 22% recorded once. The germline V gene encodes CDR1 SGHTA and CDR2 FQGTGA. The CDR3 spans 15 residues. V was pared by 4 bases and J by 6 bases, with 8 bases of the junction left unmatched. Study results and limitations: Shorter TCRB CDR3s, moderately but significantly so, were found in Type 1 diabetes patients in all four CD4+ subsets. Patients showed naive, central memory and Treg TCRB repertoires that appeared more similar than those of healthy donors.

Averaging approximately 120 mL, one heparinised blood draw came from each individual donor. Central memory, naive, regulatory and stem cell-like memory CD4+ cells were sorted by CD45RO/CCR7/CD25/CD127/CD95/CD27. As concerns this clone: No antigen is known for it.

The sequenced material came from naive CD4+ T cells from blood. This clonotype originated in a middle-aged woman with type 1 diabetes. The chain uses TRBV7-3 and TRBJ2-3; TRBD2 matches 9 bases. The CDR3 sequence is CASSSLAGALDTQYF. CDR3 coding DNA: TGTGCCAGCAGCTCACTAGCGGGCGCGTTGGATACGCAGTATTTT.